This is a list of T cell receptor beta chains from one sample in a study of PD-1 blockade in classical Hodgkin lymphoma. TCRdb's copy holds only in-frame clones and misses some; the assay was immunoSEQ multiplex PCR. The top ten clones hold roughly a quarter of a sample with 20,000 or so clones, around 70% of them seen once. The source material was peripheral blood mononuclear cells (PBMCs), sampled before the second cycle of nivolumab. The receptor source for this set is a human donor with classical Hodgkin lymphoma. Both conserved end residues are part of each CDR3. The D gene is left open where the match is weak. Not all rows give a size; the values are once, few, many and, for expanded clones, a class.

abundance	v_gene	j_gene	d_gene	CDR3nt	CDR3aa
.	TRBV7-9	TRBJ2-1	TRBD2	TGTGCCAGCAGCTTACGGACTAGCGGGAACAATGAGCAGTTCTTC	CASSLRTSGNNEQFF
.	TRBV18	TRBJ2-7	TRBD2	TGTGCCAGCTCACCGGGACTAGCGGGAGCCTACGAGCAGTACTTC	CASSPGLAGAYEQYF
.	TRBV6-5	TRBJ1-2	TRBD1	TGTGCCAGCAGGACAGGGTCCAACTATGGCTACACCTTC	CASRTGSNYGYTF
.	TRBV29-1	TRBJ2-1	.	TGCAGCGTTGAATTGGCCTTGGATGAGCAGTTCTTC	CSVELALDEQFF
few	TRBV10-2	TRBJ2-3	.	TGCGCCAGCATCTTCGTACTAGAGGGGGGGCTGGCTAGCACAGATACGCAGTATTTT	CASIFVLEGGLASTDTQYF
.	TRBV7-2	TRBJ2-1	.	TGTGCCAGCAGCCTTAGCACCTACAATGAGCAGTTCTTC	CASSLSTYNEQFF
.	TRBV4-1	TRBJ1-3	.	TGCGCCAGCAGCCAAGCCTCTTTCTATGGAAACACCATATATTTT	CASSQASFYGNTIYF
.	TRBV18	TRBJ1-4	TRBD1	TGTGCCAGCTCAGGACAGGTCAATGAAAAACTGTTTTTT	CASSGQVNEKLFF
once	TRBV2	TRBJ2-1	TRBD2	TGTGCCAGCACTTGGGGCGGGAGCTACAATGAGCAGTTCTTC	CASTWGGSYNEQFF
.	TRBV7-2	TRBJ2-2	TRBD2	TGTGCCAGCAGCTTAGTATCAGGTAGCGGGAGGAAAGATACCGGGGAGCTGTTTTTT	CASSLVSGSGRKDTGELFF
.	TRBV18	TRBJ2-6	.	TGTGCCAGCACCACAGGGAACGGGGCCAACGTCCTGACTTTC	CASTTGNGANVLTF
.	TRBV5-4	TRBJ2-1	TRBD2	TGTGCCAGCAGCTTGCCCCTAGCGGGAGGTTTTCCCAATGAGCAGTTCTTC	CASSLPLAGGFPNEQFF
few	TRBV5-5	TRBJ1-4	TRBD1	TGTGCCAGCAGCCCGACCGGGACAGTCGGTGAAAAACTGTTTTTT	CASSPTGTVGEKLFF
.	TRBV4-1	TRBJ2-1	TRBD2	TGCGCCAGCAGCCAAGATTGGGGACTAGCGGGAGTTGATGAGCAGTTCTTC	CASSQDWGLAGVDEQFF
.	TRBV5-1	TRBJ2-1	.	TGCGCCAGCAGCTTGGCTAGCCAGGGATACTCCTACAATGAGCAGTTCTTC	CASSLASQGYSYNEQFF
.	TRBV18	TRBJ1-3	.	TGTGCCAGCTCACCAAGACCGCTCCCCTCTGGAAACACCATATATTTT	CASSPRPLPSGNTIYF
few	TRBV14	TRBJ2-2	TRBD2	TGTGCCAGCAGCCAAGGGGCTAGCGGACACACCGGGGAGCTGTTTTTT	CASSQGASGHTGELFF
few	TRBV13	TRBJ2-2	TRBD2	TGTGCCAGCAGGGTCGCGGGGGCGAACACCGGGGAGCTGTTTTTT	CASRVAGANTGELFF
.	TRBV6-1	TRBJ1-1	.	TGTGCCAGCACTGCTGGGTACTCCCACACTGAAGCTTTCTTT	CASTAGYSHTEAFF
.	TRBV6-1	TRBJ2-3	TRBD2	TGTGCCAGCAGTGAAGCGGGAGGGCGTGGAGATACGCAGTATTTT	CASSEAGGRGDTQYF
.	TRBV7-9	TRBJ2-7	.	TGTGCCAGCAGCTTTGCCAGCGGGCTGACCTACGAGCAGTACTTC	CASSFASGLTYEQYF
.	TRBV19	TRBJ1-1	.	TGTGCCAGTAGTATAGATCTCGAAGGTGAAGCTTTCTTT	CASSIDLEGEAFF
.	TRBV6-5	TRBJ2-7	.	TGTGCCAGCAGTTACGGCAGACCCTACGAGCAGTACTTC	CASSYGRPYEQYF
.	TRBV20-1	TRBJ2-7	.	TGCAGTGCTAGAGATCCTCTCGAGCAGTACTTC	CSARDPLEQYF
.	TRBV7-7	TRBJ2-5	TRBD2	TGTGCTAGCAGCTTAAGACTAGCGGGAGTGGGAGAGACCCAGTACTTC	CASSLRLAGVGETQYF
.	TRBV29-1	TRBJ2-7	.	TGCAGCGTTCTTAGCGGTAAGAGCTCCTACGAGCAGTACTTC	CSVLSGKSSYEQYF
.	TRBV5-4	TRBJ2-7	TRBD1	TGTGCCAGCAGCCCCGAACAGGGGGCTCTGCTGCAGTACTTC	CASSPEQGALLQYF
.	TRBV29-1	TRBJ1-4	.	TGCAGCGTGCAGGGATTTGGGGCAACTAATGAAAAACTGTTTTTT	CSVQGFGATNEKLFF
.	TRBV9	TRBJ2-7	TRBD2	TGTGCCAGCAGTAGTAGCGGGAGGGCCTCAACGATGTCCTACGAGCAGTACTTC	CASSSSGRASTMSYEQYF
few	TRBV7-8	TRBJ2-7	.	TGTGCCAGCAGCTCGCGACAGGCGTATACCTACGAGCAGTACTTC	CASSSRQAYTYEQYF
.	TRBV28	TRBJ1-1	TRBD1	TGTGCCAGCAGTCTCGAAGCCGAGGGGGCGAGGACCACTGAAGCTTTCTTT	CASSLEAEGARTTEAFF
.	TRBV2	TRBJ2-3	.	TGTGCCAGCACCCGAGGGGGGGCGCAAGATACGCAGTATTTT	CASTRGGAQDTQYF